This T cell receptor (beta chain) was observed in a study of PD-1 blockade in classical Hodgkin lymphoma. Whole-study context: Patients had nivolumab dosed at 3 mg/kg, delivered intravenously every 2 weeks. Broader study findings: Any patient who commenced nivolumab under 1 year after ASCT was excluded.

This CDR3 region has 14 residues. V was shortened by 3 bases and J by 6 bases, with 12 bases between the two germline ends. Germline V gene data show CDR1 as MDHEN and CDR2 as SYDVKM. All trial patients relapsed after autologous stem cell transplantation. For this clone: Its cognate antigen is unknown.

The repertoire was sequenced with immunoSEQ multiplex PCR; TCRdb's copy has only in-frame clones and lacks some. Of nearly 25,000 clones in the sample, roughly 80% were seen once. The chain is built from TRBV28 and TRBJ1-5, with D possibly being TRBD1 (5 bases). The source of this sequence is a human donor with classical Hodgkin lymphoma. Specimen: peripheral blood mononuclear cells (PBMCs), collected before the second cycle of nivolumab. CDR3 bases: TGTGCCAGCAGTTTGGGGGGTCTGGGTCAGCCCCAGCATTTT. Amino acids: CASSLGGLGQPQHF.